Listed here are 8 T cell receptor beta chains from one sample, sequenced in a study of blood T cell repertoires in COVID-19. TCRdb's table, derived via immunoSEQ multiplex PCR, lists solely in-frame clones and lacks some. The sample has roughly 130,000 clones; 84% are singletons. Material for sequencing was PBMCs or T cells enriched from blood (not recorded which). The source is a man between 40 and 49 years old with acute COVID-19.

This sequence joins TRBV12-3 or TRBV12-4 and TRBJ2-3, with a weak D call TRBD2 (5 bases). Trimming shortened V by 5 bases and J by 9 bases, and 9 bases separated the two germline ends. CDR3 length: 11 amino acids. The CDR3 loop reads CASSNPGTQYF. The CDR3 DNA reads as TGTGCCAGCAGTAACCCGGGGACGCAGTATTTT.

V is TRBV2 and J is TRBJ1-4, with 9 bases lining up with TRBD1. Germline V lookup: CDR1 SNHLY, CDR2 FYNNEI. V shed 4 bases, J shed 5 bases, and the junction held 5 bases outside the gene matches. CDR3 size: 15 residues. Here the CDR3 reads CASSVFGTGNEKLFF. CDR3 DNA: TGTGCCAGCAGTGTTTTCGGGACAGGGAATGAAAAACTGTTTTTT.

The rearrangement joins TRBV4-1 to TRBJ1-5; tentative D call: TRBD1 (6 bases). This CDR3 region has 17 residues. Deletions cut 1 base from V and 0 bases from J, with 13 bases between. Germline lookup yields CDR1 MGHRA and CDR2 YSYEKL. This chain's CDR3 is CASSQGRQDSSNQPQHF. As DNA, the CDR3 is TGCGCCAGCAGCCAAGGTAGACAGGACTCTAGCAATCAGCCCCAGCATTTT.

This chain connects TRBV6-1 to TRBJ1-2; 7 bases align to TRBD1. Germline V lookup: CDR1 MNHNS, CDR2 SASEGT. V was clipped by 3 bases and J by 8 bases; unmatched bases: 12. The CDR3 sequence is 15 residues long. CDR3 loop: CASSDEGQSFEGYTF. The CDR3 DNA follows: TGTGCCAGCAGTGACGAGGGACAGTCATTTGAAGGCTACACCTTC.

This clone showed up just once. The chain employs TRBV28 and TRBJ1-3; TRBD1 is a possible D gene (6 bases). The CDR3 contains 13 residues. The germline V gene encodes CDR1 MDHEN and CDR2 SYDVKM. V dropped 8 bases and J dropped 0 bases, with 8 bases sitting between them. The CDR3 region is CASQTGSGNTIYF. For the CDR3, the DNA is TGTGCCAGCCAGACAGGCTCTGGAAACACCATATATTTT.

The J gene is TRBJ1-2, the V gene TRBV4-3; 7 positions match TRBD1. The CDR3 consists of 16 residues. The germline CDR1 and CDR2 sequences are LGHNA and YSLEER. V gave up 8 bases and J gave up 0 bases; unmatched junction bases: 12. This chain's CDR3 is CASGIPGQTSNYGYTF. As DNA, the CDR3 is TGCGCCAGCGGAATACCGGGACAGACTTCTAACTATGGCTACACCTTC.

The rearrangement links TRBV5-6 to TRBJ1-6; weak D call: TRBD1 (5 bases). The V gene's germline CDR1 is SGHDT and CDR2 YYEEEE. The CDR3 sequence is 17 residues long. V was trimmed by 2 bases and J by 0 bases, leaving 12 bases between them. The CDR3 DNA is TGTGCCAGCAGCTTCTCGGGGGTGGGCTCCTATAATTCACCCCTCCACTTT. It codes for CASSFSGVGSYNSPLHF.

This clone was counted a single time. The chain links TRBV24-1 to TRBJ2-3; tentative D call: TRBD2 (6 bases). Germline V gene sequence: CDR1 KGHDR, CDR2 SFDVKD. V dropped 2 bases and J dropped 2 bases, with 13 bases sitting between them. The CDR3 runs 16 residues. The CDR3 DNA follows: TGTGCCACCAGTGATTCGGCGCGGGGCACCACAGATACGCAGTATTTT. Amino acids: CATSDSARGTTDTQYF.